The 25 T cell receptor beta chains reported below all come from one sample, sequenced in a study of T cells expressing NK-cell markers. TCRdb reprocessed the 5' RACE reads and stores each CDR3 protein as one record, lacking DNA. This sample contains around 550,000 distinct CDR3 sequences. The sequencing input was blood T cells: a sorted CD56 or NKG2C T cell subset, CD4+ or CD8+ T cells, or bulk PBMC T cells (not recorded which). These receptor sequences come from a man aged 18 to 35 in good health.

V is TRBV24-1 and J is TRBJ2-1; there is no DNA to check the TCRdb D call of TRBD1. The CDR3 sequence is 17 residues long. Germline loops: CDR1 KGHDR, CDR2 SFDVKD. The CDR3 loop is CATSDLGGAYGYNEQFF.

The chain is built from TRBV5-6 and TRBJ1-1. The germline CDR1 and CDR2 sequences are SGHDT and YYEEEE. The CDR3 is made up of 14 amino acids. CDR3 sequence reads: CASSFPNQNTEAFF.

The rearrangement uses TRBV12-3 or TRBV12-4 and TRBJ2-7; lacking DNA, the TRBD2 call made by TCRdb goes unchecked. The CDR3 length is 15 residues. The CDR3 loop reads CASSPIGTSRYEQYF.

The chain has TRBV4-1 and TRBJ2-2. Germline V gene lookup returns CDR1 MGHRA and CDR2 YSYEKL. The CDR3 consists of 14 residues. Here the CDR3 reads CASSHPQVGGELFF.

The V call is TRBV20-1, the J call TRBJ1-5; the D call of TRBD1 rests on TCRdb alone, since no DNA is present to check it. Per germline, CDR1 DFQATT and CDR2 SNEGSKA (reference sequence). The CDR3 loop spans 15 amino acids. The CDR3 protein is CSASRDTYSNQPQHF.

The chain links TRBV3-1 to TRBJ2-3; TCRdb proposes TRBD2, but this gene call is untestable without DNA. The CDR3 extends over 16 amino acids. Per germline, CDR1 LGHDT and CDR2 YNNKEL (reference sequence). The CDR3 sequence is CASSQDLGGPTDTQYF.

The chain employs TRBV18 and TRBJ1-1. Germline loops: CDR1 KGHSH, CDR2 LQKENI. The CDR3 has 14 residues. This CDR3 is CASSPSSDHTEAFF. Combining the CDR3 with reference TRBV18 and TRBJ1-1 gives the whole variable domain NAGVMQNPRHLVRRRGQEARLRCSPMKGHSHVYWYRQLPEEGLKFMVYLQKENIIDESGMPKERFSAEFPKEGPSILRIQQVVRGDSAAYFCASSPSSDHTEAFFGQGTRLTVV.

This sequence joins TRBV6-1 and TRBJ1-2. The germline V gene encodes CDR1 MNHNS and CDR2 SASEGT. This CDR3 region has 13 residues. CDR3 sequence: CASSEEWGYGYTF.

The CDR3 is CASSLGRGLLNEKLFF. J is TRBJ1-4 and V is TRBV5-1. The CDR3 runs to 16 residues. Germline CDR1 and CDR2: SGHRS and YFSETQ.

The CDR3 is CASSYRFQETQYF. This rearrangement joins TRBV6-6 to TRBJ2-5. The V gene's germline CDR1 is MNHNY and CDR2 SVGAGI (reference sequence). This CDR3 comprises 13 residues.

V usage is TRBV11-2 and J usage is TRBJ2-2; no DNA is available, so the TRBD2 call from TCRdb remains unchecked. This CDR3 region has 17 residues. CDR1 and CDR2 from the germline V gene are SGHAT and FQNNGV. CDR3 sequence: CASSPEFAKGNTGELFF.

This chain's CDR3 is CSVHPGGTGNYGYTF. This rearrangement joins TRBV29-1 to TRBJ1-2; the D call of TRBD1 rests on TCRdb alone, since no DNA is present to check it. The length of the CDR3 is 15 residues. Germline V lookup: CDR1 SQVTM, CDR2 ANQGSEA.

The genes are TRBV5-6 and TRBJ2-1. The length of the CDR3 is 13 residues. Germline assignment: CDR1 SGHDT and CDR2 YYEEEE. CDR3 loop: CASRPNANYEQFF.

The chain employs TRBV5-1 and TRBJ2-5; TCRdb lists TRBD1, though no DNA is available to test this call. The germline V gene encodes CDR1 SGHRS and CDR2 YFSETQ. The CDR3 loop spans 14 amino acids. The CDR3 spells CASSSQEGRETQYF.

The rearrangement joins TRBV9 to TRBJ2-3; TCRdb's assignment of TRBD2 cannot be checked, as there is no DNA. Germline-derived CDR1 and CDR2 are SGDLS and YYNGEE. The CDR3 is 16 amino acids. The CDR3 protein is CASSVEPAGGADTQYF.

V gene TRBV4-2 combines with J gene TRBJ1-4. Germline CDR1 LGHNA, CDR2 YNFKEQ. The CDR3 consists of 14 residues. The CDR3 sequence is CASSPDLANEKLFF.

The chain has TRBV1 and TRBJ1-3. TRBV1 is marked as a pseudogene. The CDR3 length is 17 residues. The CDR3: CTSSQDRPAVAGNTIYF.

The chain links TRBV5-1 to TRBJ2-3; as DNA is missing, the TRBD2 call by TCRdb cannot be tested. Germline V gives CDR1 SGHRS, CDR2 YFSETQ. The CDR3 has 16 residues. The CDR3 protein is CASSLAGRDLTDTQYF.

The chain links TRBV6-5 to TRBJ1-2; TCRdb's assignment of TRBD1 cannot be checked, as there is no DNA. The germline gives CDR1 MNHEY, CDR2 SVGAGI. This CDR3 contains 15 residues. CDR3 sequence: CASSYVTGAGYGYTF.

This chain connects TRBV6-5 to TRBJ2-3; TCRdb indicates TRBD2, and absent DNA this call remains unverified. The CDR3 spans 17 residues. CDR1 and CDR2 (germline): MNHEY, SVGAGI. The CDR3 region is CASSYSRLAGGTDTQYF.

J is TRBJ2-3 and V is TRBV7-6; the TRBD2 assignment by TCRdb is unverifiable without DNA. The germline V gene encodes CDR1 SGHVS and CDR2 FNYEAQ. The CDR3 runs 15 residues. The CDR3 region is CASSLAGGLGDTQYF.

The chain employs TRBV4-1 and TRBJ2-3; checking the TCRdb D call of TRBD2 is not possible without DNA. CDR1 and CDR2 from the germline V gene are MGHRA and YSYEKL. CDR3 size: 16 residues. CDR3 in amino acids: CASSYPGTSGTDTQYF.

The chain couples TRBV30 to TRBJ1-1. The germline V gene has CDR1 GTSNPN and CDR2 SVGIG (reference sequence). The CDR3 covers 15 residues. The CDR3 protein is CAWGGTETMNTEAFF.

Here the CDR3 reads CSGGGRDRAYNEQFF. The chain links TRBV29-1 to TRBJ2-1; TCRdb returns TRBD1, unconfirmable since there is no DNA. Germline lookup yields CDR1 SQVTM and CDR2 ANQGSEA. The CDR3 is 15 residues long.

The rearrangement joins TRBV7-2 to TRBJ2-7; TCRdb's assignment of TRBD2 cannot be checked, as there is no DNA. Germline V gene lookup returns CDR1 SGHTA and CDR2 FQGNSA. This CDR3 has 14 amino acids. The CDR3: CASSLASGRNEQYF.